The rows below give T cell receptor beta chains drawn from one sample of a study of vaccination effects on CD4 cells after COVID-19. Produced via immunoSEQ multiplex PCR; TCRdb's table is partial and in-frame only. There are around 66,000 clones in the sample; about 80% occur only once, and 3.5% to 4.5% lies in the top ten. These TCRs are of unknown antigen specificity. Specimen: CD4+ T cells from PBMCs cultured with HCoV-OC43 spike peptides, collected before COVID-19 vaccination. All receptors come from a human donor who received a COVID-19 vaccine. CDR3s include the opening cysteine and the closing phenylalanine or tryptophan. The D gene is left open where the match is weak. Some rows have no size entry. The others give once, few or many, or a class for an expanded clone.

>-|TRBJ1-2|TRBV3-1/TRBV3-2|-
TGTGCCAGCACCAAAGAAGGGAGGCGGAGGGGCTACACCTTC
CASTKEGRRRGYTF
>-|TRBJ1-2|TRBV6-1|-
TGTGCCAGCAGTGAAGGCTATGGCTACACCTTC
CASSEGYGYTF
>-|TRBJ1-2|TRBV6-5|TRBD1
TGTGCCACCGAGAACAGGGGAGGAGGCTATGGCTACACCTTC
CATENRGGGYGYTF
>-|TRBJ2-3|TRBV7-2|-
TGTGCCAGCAGCGCCGGGGGCGGTCCCACAGATACGCAGTATTTT
CASSAGGGPTDTQYF
>-|TRBJ2-3|TRBV4-1|-
TGCGCCAGCAGCCATCGTCCTAGAAACCTCACAGATACGCAGTATTTT
CASSHRPRNLTDTQYF
>-|TRBJ2-2|TRBV4-1|TRBD2
TGCGCCAGCAGCCGCGGTCCCCTCGGGACTAGCGGGGGGTTGAACACCGGGGAGCTGTTTTTT
CASSRGPLGTSGGLNTGELFF
>few|TRBJ1-1|TRBV19|TRBD1
TGTGCCTGTAGTTCCCGGACAGGGGTAAATGAAGCTTTCTTT
CACSSRTGVNEAFF
>-|TRBJ2-5|TRBV5-1|-
TGCGCCAGCACCGAGGTTACAGATTACGAGACCCAGTACTTC
CASTEVTDYETQYF
>few|TRBJ1-1|TRBV5-1|-
TGCGCCAGCAGCCGCATCGGGTCAGGGAACACTGAAGCTTTCTTT
CASSRIGSGNTEAFF
>-|TRBJ1-2|TRBV19|TRBD1
TGTGCCAGTGCTACGGACAGGGCTGGCTACACCTTC
CASATDRAGYTF
>few|TRBJ1-1|TRBV28|TRBD1
TGTGCCAGCAGAGCCCCCGGGACAGTCAACACTGAAGCTTTCTTT
CASRAPGTVNTEAFF
>-|TRBJ1-2|TRBV10-3|TRBD1
TGTGCCATCAGTGGAGGACTGGGACAGTCGGCGGACCTGATCAACTATGGCTACACCTTC
CAISGGLGQSADLINYGYTF
>-|TRBJ2-3|TRBV2|-
TGTGCCAGCAGTGGTCAGGGTAGGGCAGATACGCAGTATTTT
CASSGQGRADTQYF
>few|TRBJ1-2|TRBV19|-
TGTGCCAGTAGTATTTCGGGGGCGGCTAATGGCTACACCTTC
CASSISGAANGYTF
>-|TRBJ2-3|TRBV7-9|-
TGTGCCAGCAGCTTATCGAGAGATACGCAGTATTTT
CASSLSRDTQYF
>-|TRBJ1-2|TRBV30|-
TGTGCCTGCCGTGAGGGGGTGGGCTATGGCTACACCTTC
CACREGVGYGYTF
>-|TRBJ2-2|TRBV10-3|TRBD1
TGTGCCACCAACCGACAGGGAGCGAACACCGGGGAGCTGTTTTTT
CATNRQGANTGELFF
>-|TRBJ1-6|TRBV5-1|TRBD1
TGCGCCAGCAGCGAAGCCCCTCCAGGGACAGGGGATTCACCCCTCCACTTT
CASSEAPPGTGDSPLHF
>-|TRBJ2-3|TRBV6-2/TRBV6-3|-
TGTGCCAGCAGTTACACGGAAGATACGCAGTATTTT
CASSYTEDTQYF
>-|TRBJ2-3|TRBV7-2|-
TGTGCCAGCAGCTTATCAAGAGATACGCAGTATTTT
CASSLSRDTQYF
>-|TRBJ1-5|TRBV10-3|TRBD1
TGTGCCATCAGTGGGGACAGTAGCAATCAGCCCCAGCATTTT
CAISGDSSNQPQHF
>few|TRBJ1-1|TRBV9|-
TGTGCCAGCGCGCTACAAATGAACACTGAAGCTTTCTTT
CASALQMNTEAFF
>-|TRBJ1-1|TRBV5-1|TRBD1
TGCGCCAGCAGCATTACAGGGGTAGACACTGAAGCTTTCTTT
CASSITGVDTEAFF
>-|TRBJ1-4|TRBV6-6|TRBD1
TGTGCCAGCAGTTACTCGGGACAGCGGAAGAATGAAAAACTGTTTTTT
CASSYSGQRKNEKLFF
>-|TRBJ2-1|TRBV5-1|TRBD1
TGCGCCAGCAGCAGAGGACAGGGACTTAGCTCCTACAATGAGCAGTTCTTC
CASSRGQGLSSYNEQFF
>-|TRBJ2-3|TRBV7-3|TRBD2
TGTGCCAGCAGCTTGACTAGCGGCACAGATACGCAGTATTTT
CASSLTSGTDTQYF
>-|TRBJ2-1|TRBV6-4|-
TGTGCCAGCAGTGTTACGCTCTTCAATGAGCAGTTCTTC
CASSVTLFNEQFF
>-|TRBJ1-6|TRBV10-2|TRBD1
TGCGCCAGCTCTAGGACAGGGGAGAATTCACCCCTCCACTTT
CASSRTGENSPLHF
>-|TRBJ1-5|TRBV18|-
TGTGCCAGCTCACCTTACGGCGGGGAAAATAGCAATCAGCCCCAGCATTTT
CASSPYGGENSNQPQHF
>-|TRBJ1-6|TRBV27|-
TGTGCCAGCAGTTTAGGGGATAACGCCTATAATTCACCCCTCCACTTT
CASSLGDNAYNSPLHF
>-|TRBJ2-3|TRBV27|TRBD2
TGTGCCAGCAGTGACTACCGCGGGGGAAGCACAGATACGCAGTATTTT
CASSDYRGGSTDTQYF
>few|TRBJ1-5|TRBV12-3/TRBV12-4|-
TGTGCCAGCAGTTTAGAAACGGGTCAGCCCCAGCATTTT
CASSLETGQPQHF
>-|TRBJ2-4|TRBV7-9|-
TGTGCCAGCAGTTCCCAGGGTACCTCATGGGACTTC
CASSSQGTSWDF
>-|TRBJ1-2|TRBV24-1|-
TGTGCCACCAGTGATCGACAGTTCTATGGCTACACCTTC
CATSDRQFYGYTF
>few|TRBJ1-6|TRBV9|-
TGTGCCAGCAGCTCCTACATGGGGGCCCTCCACTTT
CASSSYMGALHF
>-|TRBJ2-5|TRBV6-5|TRBD2
TGTGCCAGCAGTCGGGGGGGGCAGAAGACCCAGTACTTC
CASSRGGQKTQYF
>-|TRBJ1-6|TRBV30|-
TGTGCCTGGAAAACTCCAGGCCTTTCACCCCTCCACTTT
CAWKTPGLSPLHF
>-|TRBJ2-3|TRBV2|-
TGTGCCAGCAGCCCAATCGGGGGCGGCACAGATACGCAGTATTTT
CASSPIGGGTDTQYF
>-|TRBJ1-6|TRBV14|TRBD1
TGTGCCAGCAGCCAAATGGACAGGGATGTTTCACCCCTCCACTTT
CASSQMDRDVSPLHF
>-|TRBJ1-1|TRBV13|-
TGTGCCAGCAGCTTAGGCGACAGGTCCACTGAAGCTTTCTTT
CASSLGDRSTEAFF
>-|TRBJ1-1|TRBV19|-
TGTGCCAGTAGTACAACAAGGATCACTGAAGCTTTCTTT
CASSTTRITEAFF
>-|TRBJ1-2|TRBV10-1|TRBD1
TGCGCCAGCTCTATGGACAGGAGCGGCTACACCTTC
CASSMDRSGYTF
>once|TRBJ2-6|TRBV19|TRBD1
TGTGCCAGTAGCCGACAGGGGGCGCAAAGTGGGGCCAACGTCCTGACTTTC
CASSRQGAQSGANVLTF
>-|TRBJ1-2|TRBV29-1|TRBD1
TGCAGCGTTGATACACCCGGGACAGGGTTAGGCTACACCTTC
CSVDTPGTGLGYTF
>-|TRBJ1-2|TRBV6-4|TRBD1
TGTGCCAGCAGCAGGGACAGCAACTATGGCTACACCTTC
CASSRDSNYGYTF
>-|TRBJ1-1|TRBV6-1|TRBD1
TGTGCCAGCAGTGAGACAGGGGGTGGAGAAGCTTTCTTT
CASSETGGGEAFF
>-|TRBJ1-3|TRBV25-1|-
TGTGCCAGCAGTCCCCCGGGGGCAGCCGGAAACACCATATATTTT
CASSPPGAAGNTIYF
>once|TRBJ1-3|TRBV3-1/TRBV3-2|TRBD1
TGTGCCAGCAGCCAAGATCTACAGGGGATCCCTGGAAACACCATATATTTT
CASSQDLQGIPGNTIYF
>-|TRBJ1-2|TRBV7-2|-
TGTGCCAGCAGCTTAGTTTCAGGGGAGTACTATGGCTACACCTTC
CASSLVSGEYYGYTF
>-|TRBJ2-3|TRBV9|TRBD2
TGTGCCAGCAGCCCGCAGCTAGCGGTCCGGGGAGATACGCAGTATTTT
CASSPQLAVRGDTQYF
>-|TRBJ1-1|TRBV6-5|-
TGTGCCAGCAGCCGGGGGCGGTTGGCTTTCTTT
CASSRGRLAFF
>-|TRBJ1-1|TRBV18|-
TGTGCCAGCTCACCAAATAAGGAGAACACTGAAGCTTTCTTT
CASSPNKENTEAFF
>few|TRBJ2-5|TRBV19|TRBD1
TGTGCCAGTAAACCGGGACAGGGGGCCATGGAGACCCAGTACTTC
CASKPGQGAMETQYF
>-|TRBJ1-1|TRBV19|TRBD1
TGTGCCAGTAGTCCCTTATCCGGGACAGGGTCCCGCACTGAAGCTTTCTTT
CASSPLSGTGSRTEAFF
>few|TRBJ2-5|TRBV6-2/TRBV6-3|TRBD2
TGTGCCAGCAGTTATGACCCTAGCGGGGACCAAGAGACCCAGTACTTC
CASSYDPSGDQETQYF